This TCR beta chain originates from a study of cytomegalovirus exposure and HLA in healthy donors. As for this clone: Its target is not known.

Trimming shortened V by 4 bases and J by 4 bases, and 13 bases separated the two germline ends. Germline V gene sequence: CDR1 SGHTA, CDR2 FQGNSA. The CDR3 consists of 14 residues. The PCR contained 60 Vbeta and 13 Jbeta primers. Sequencing used immunoSEQ multiplex PCR; TCRdb keeps in-frame clones, though not all of them. The profile shows roughly 180,000 clones, 80% to 90% of them singletons. Findings of the study overall: The availability of immune exposure information extended only to CMV serostatus. Association of a missense DCLRE1C variant with TCR beta V- and J-gene trimming was reported in a later analysis. When the data were analyzed later, several of the most significant clusters appeared to be linked to common viral pathogens.

The source is a man between 18 and 35 years old in good health and CMV-seropositive. The gene calls are TRBV7-2 and TRBJ1-2, with a tentative D call TRBD1 (5 bases). The sequencing input was PBMCs. The CDR3 spells CASSSGGRGYGYTF. In DNA, the CDR3 is TGTGCCAGCAGCTCCGGAGGGAGGGGCTATGGCTACACCTTC.